One and the same sample provided the 29 T cell receptor beta chains below, sequenced in a study of CD8 T cells in Susac syndrome. cDNA came from roughly 0.47 to 1 ug RNA primed by random hexamers. TCRdb processed the immunoSEQ multiplex PCR reads anew with MiXCR; each CDR3 protein has one entry. This table has 50,000 or so distinct CDR3 sequences, approximately 93% appearing once. Sequences were obtained from CD8+ T cells from PBMCs. Receptors were obtained from a human donor in good health.

This chain links TRBV9 with TRBJ1-1; 7 bases are shared with TRBD1. Germline assignment: CDR1 SGDLS and CDR2 YYNGEE. V shed 3 bases and J 5 bases; nucleotides not matched to a gene: 10. The CDR3 spans 15 residues. CDR3 DNA sequence: TGTGCCAGCAGCGCAGACCCCGGGACAGCTACTGAAGCTTTCTTT. This sequence encodes CASSADPGTATEAFF.

V gene TRBV27 combines with J gene TRBJ1-5; maybe TRBD1 (6 bases). The germline V and J ends were trimmed by 3 bases and 3 bases, with 21 bases remaining between them. The germline CDR1 and CDR2 sequences are MNHEY and SMNVEV (reference sequence). This CDR3 contains 18 residues. CDR3 nucleotides: TGTGCCAGCAGTTTGGGGGACACGGACAGAACCACCAATCAGCCCCAGCATTTT. Its protein is CASSLGDTDRTTNQPQHF.

The J gene is TRBJ1-2, the V gene TRBV7-6; D not resolved. Germline V gene data show CDR1 as SGHVS and CDR2 as FNYEAQ. The V gene lost 4 bases and the J gene lost 4 bases, with 10 bases spanning the gap. This CDR3 has 13 amino acids. The CDR3 sequence is CASSSGEGYGYTF. The CDR3 DNA is TGTGCCAGCAGCTCCGGGGAGGGCTATGGCTACACCTTC.

The chain combines TRBV4-1 with TRBJ1-3; D remains ambiguous. Looked up from germline, CDR1 is MGHRA and CDR2 is YSYEKL. The V end lost 4 bases, the J end lost 0 bases, and 7 bases lay between the germline ends. The CDR3 extends over 14 amino acids. DNA of the CDR3: TGCGCCAGCAGCCTCGGAAGCTCTGGAAACACCATATATTTT. Its protein product is CASSLGSSGNTIYF.

The chain uses TRBV29-1 and TRBJ1-2; D not resolved. In germline, CDR1 is SQVTM, CDR2 ANQGSEA. The CDR3 runs 10 residues. The ends were cut back, 6 bases at V and 6 bases at J, with 8 bases in the middle. The CDR3: CSVYTDGYTF. The DNA for the CDR3 is TGCAGCGTATACACAGATGGCTACACCTTC.

This clonotype occurred a few times. The genes are TRBV5-1 and TRBJ1-1; a possible D gene is TRBD1 (5 bases). Germline-derived CDR1 and CDR2 are SGHRS and YFSETQ. Trimming shortened V by 1 base and J by 4 bases, and 8 bases separated the two germline ends. CDR3 length equals 13 residues. CDR3 sequence (DNA): TGCGCCAGCAGCTTGTCAGGGATCACTGAAGCTTTCTTT. Translation: CASSLSGITEAFF.

J is TRBJ2-2 and V is TRBV15; D is unresolved. With 5 bases removed from V and 2 bases from J, the gap between germline ends came to 6 bases. This CDR3 spans 13 amino acids. Germline CDR1 reads LNHNV; CDR2 reads YYDKDF (reference sequence). In DNA, the CDR3 is TGTGCCACCAGCGCCGACAACACCGGGGAGCTGTTTTTT. Its protein is CATSADNTGELFF.

The V and J genes are TRBV20-1 and TRBJ1-4; a possible D gene is TRBD1 (6 bases). Between the trimmed V and J ends, which lost 3 bases and 7 bases, there was a span of 9 bases. Germline CDR1 is DFQATT and CDR2 is SNEGSKA (reference sequence). The CDR3 contains 12 residues. The CDR3 coding sequence is TGCAGTGCTAGGGAGACAGGTGAAAAACTGTTTTTT. It yields the protein CSARETGEKLFF.

The chain joins TRBV29-1 to TRBJ2-7; 7 bases map to TRBD2. There are 12 residues in the CDR3. V was pared by 4 bases and J by 1 base, with 1 base of the junction left unmatched. Looked up from germline, CDR1 is SQVTM and CDR2 is ANQGSEA. CDR3 protein: CSVGAGSYEQYF. The DNA for the CDR3 is TGCAGCGTTGGAGCGGGATCCTACGAGCAGTACTTC.

V gene TRBV7-2 combines with J gene TRBJ2-5; tentatively, D is TRBD2 (5 bases). CDR1 and CDR2 from the germline V gene are SGHTA and FQGNSA. The CDR3 is 16 amino acids. V was shortened by 1 base and J by 0 bases, with 12 bases between the two germline ends. This CDR3 is CASSLGPSNHQETQYF. CDR3 sequence (DNA): TGTGCCAGCAGCTTAGGGCCTAGCAACCACCAAGAGACCCAGTACTTC.

This chain links TRBV19 with TRBJ2-7, with D tentatively TRBD2 (6 bases). This CDR3 has 13 residues. From germline, CDR1 is LNHDA and CDR2 SQIVND (reference sequence). Trimming took 10 bases from V and 0 from J, leaving 13 bases between them. In DNA form, the CDR3 reads TGTGCCACCTCGCAGGGACTCTCCTACGAGCAGTACTTC. Its protein is CATSQGLSYEQYF.

The chain employs TRBV5-1 and TRBJ2-7; no reliable D call. The CDR3 is 16 residues long. The V end was cut by 0 bases, the J end by 2 bases, with 15 bases between. CDR1 is SGHRS, CDR2 YFSETQ, per germline. CDR3 residues: CASSLGAARATYEQYF. The CDR3 coding sequence is TGCGCCAGCAGCTTGGGCGCGGCCCGAGCTACCTACGAGCAGTACTTC.

The chain recombines TRBV7-9 with TRBJ2-2; D is possibly TRBD1 (6 bases). The CDR3 is 16 residues long. Germline-derived CDR1 and CDR2 are SEHNR and FQNEAQ (reference sequence). Trimming stripped 3 bases from V and 7 bases from J, with 18 bases between. CDR3 coding DNA: TGTGCCAGCAGCTTGGGGCGACAGGCGCAAGGCGGGGAGCTGTTTTTT. Translation: CASSLGRQAQGGELFF.

J is TRBJ1-1 and V is TRBV19, with a tentative D call TRBD1 (5 bases). This CDR3 comprises 11 residues. V gave up 3 bases and J gave up 12 bases, with 11 bases separating them. Germline V gives CDR1 LNHDA, CDR2 SQIVND (reference sequence). The CDR3: CASSIAGIPFF. CDR3 in DNA: TGTGCCAGTAGTATTGCAGGGATACCTTTCTTT.

The chain recombines TRBV6-1 with TRBJ2-7; D perhaps matches TRBD2 (6 bases). This CDR3 comprises 14 residues. The V and J ends lost 10 bases and 2 bases respectively, with 18 bases between them. Germline values: CDR1 MNHNS, CDR2 SASEGT. In nucleotides, the CDR3 is TGTGCCATCGCGTGGTTAGCGGATACCTACGAGCAGTACTTC. It translates to CAIAWLADTYEQYF.

The chain couples TRBV4-2 to TRBJ1-5; 7 nucleotides align to TRBD1. After removal of 0 bases from V and 2 bases from J, the junction contained 4 bases not matched to a gene. This CDR3 contains 16 residues. CDR1 and CDR2 (germline): LGHNA, YNFKEQ. The CDR3 DNA sequence: TGTGCCAGCAGCCAAGATACCGGGACAGGCAATCAGCCCCAGCATTTT. Amino acid sequence: CASSQDTGTGNQPQHF.

The CDR3 spells CASSQTQISNQPQHF. In DNA, the CDR3 is TGTGCCAGCAGCCAGACACAGATTAGCAATCAGCCCCAGCATTTT. The chain is built from TRBV28 and TRBJ1-5, with D unresolved. Trimming took 6 bases from V and 0 from J, leaving 12 bases between them. Germline lookup yields CDR1 MDHEN and CDR2 SYDVKM. This CDR3 has 15 amino acids.

This clonotype showed up just once. This chain joins TRBV19 and TRBJ1-5; D unclear. The CDR3 extends over 13 amino acids. Trimming removed 7 bases at V and 3 bases at J, with 10 bases between. Germline V gene lookup returns CDR1 LNHDA and CDR2 SQIVND (reference sequence). CDR3 sequence: CASTWQFNQPQHF. CDR3 DNA sequence: TGTGCCAGTACGTGGCAGTTCAATCAGCCCCAGCATTTT.

The V call is TRBV4-2, the J call TRBJ2-7; D tentatively reads TRBD1 or TRBD2 (5 bases each). Germline V gene lookup returns CDR1 LGHNA and CDR2 YNFKEQ. The CDR3 consists of 13 residues. Trimming took 0 bases from V and 4 from J, leaving 7 bases between them. The CDR3 DNA is TGTGCCAGCAGCCAAGAGTGGGGGTACGAGCAGTACTTC. Protein product: CASSQEWGYEQYF.

The chain carries TRBV6-2 or TRBV6-3 and TRBJ1-1; D unclear. Germline V gene lookup returns CDR1 MNHEY and CDR2 SVGEGT. Trimming took 0 bases from V and 5 from J, leaving 10 bases between them. This CDR3 spans 14 amino acids. For the CDR3, the DNA is TGTGCCAGCAGTTACTCTCGCGGCAGGACTGAAGCTTTCTTT. The encoded protein is CASSYSRGRTEAFF.

V is TRBV3-1 and J is TRBJ1-5; a possible D gene is TRBD1 (5 bases). This CDR3 spans 12 amino acids. The germline V and J ends were trimmed by 4 bases and 7 bases, with 8 bases remaining between them. Germline assignment: CDR1 LGHDT and CDR2 YNNKEL (reference sequence). The CDR3 spells CASSLKGQPQHF. The CDR3 DNA sequence: TGTGCCAGCAGCCTAAAGGGGCAGCCCCAGCATTTT.

The chain is built from TRBV29-1 and TRBJ2-2; D unresolved. The V end lost 3 bases, the J end lost 7 bases, and 12 bases lay between the germline ends. The CDR3 is 13 amino acids. The germline CDR1 and CDR2 sequences are SQVTM and ANQGSEA. The CDR3 DNA follows: TGCAGCGTTGAGGACGTAAGAAGCGGGGAGCTGTTTTTT. Protein sequence: CSVEDVRSGELFF.

The V call is TRBV7-6, the J call TRBJ2-7, with TRBD1 matching 9 bases. The germline V gene encodes CDR1 SGHVS and CDR2 FNYEAQ. The V gene end was trimmed by 5 bases and the J gene end by 3 bases; junction bases not matched to a gene: 8. The CDR3 length is 15 residues. CDR3 sequence: CASSQSTGGVYEQYF. The DNA of the CDR3 is TGTGCCAGCAGCCAATCGACAGGGGGGGTCTACGAGCAGTACTTC.

The chain combines TRBV7-8 with TRBJ2-3, with D perhaps matching TRBD2 (6 bases). Germline V gene lookup returns CDR1 SGHVS and CDR2 FQNEAQ. The V and J ends lost 2 bases and 0 bases respectively, with 9 bases between them. The CDR3 is made up of 15 amino acids. The DNA for the CDR3 is TGTGCCAGCAGCTTACACGGAGGGAGCACAGATACGCAGTATTTT. It yields the protein CASSLHGGSTDTQYF.

The CDR3 coding sequence is TGTGCCAGCCTAGGACAGGGCCAGGAGGATGAGCAGTTCTTC. It codes for CASLGQGQEDEQFF. The chain links TRBV7-9 to TRBJ2-1; 8 nucleotides agree with TRBD1. The junction had 11 bases not matched to a gene; V was cut back by 8 bases and J by 8 bases. CDR1 and CDR2 from the germline V gene are SEHNR and FQNEAQ (reference sequence). The CDR3 is made up of 14 amino acids.

The chain links TRBV27 to TRBJ1-2; 8 positions match TRBD1. Germline CDR1 is MNHEY and CDR2 is SMNVEV (reference sequence). The ends lost 3 bases at V and 4 bases at J; junction bases unmatched: 1. This CDR3 has 13 residues. The CDR3, as DNA: TGTGCCAGCAGTTTGGACAGGGCCTATGGCTACACCTTC. Protein: CASSLDRAYGYTF.

The V and J genes are TRBV30 and TRBJ2-1; no definite D call. The CDR3 is 14 amino acids. With 4 bases removed from V and 3 bases from J, the gap between germline ends came to 13 bases. Looked up from germline, CDR1 is GTSNPN and CDR2 is SVGIG (reference sequence). This chain's CDR3 is CAWNVRGFYNEQFF. CDR3 coding DNA: TGTGCCTGGAATGTTCGCGGATTCTACAATGAGCAGTTCTTC.

CDR3 region: CASSGGRLSGNTIYF. The CDR3 DNA sequence: TGTGCCAGCAGCGGGGGACGGCTCTCTGGAAACACCATATATTTT. This rearrangement joins TRBV9 to TRBJ1-3; D possibly corresponds to TRBD1 (5 bases). The CDR3 sequence is 15 residues long. Germline lookup yields CDR1 SGDLS and CDR2 YYNGEE. V was shortened by 3 bases and J by 0 bases, with 10 bases between the two germline ends. Full variable domain (rest looked up from reference TRBV9 and TRBJ1-3): DSGVTQTPKHLITATGQRVTLRCSPRSGDLSVYWYQQSLDQGLQFLIQYYNGEERAKGNILERFSAQQFPDLHSELNLSSLELGDSALYFCASSGGRLSGNTIYFGEGSWLTVV.

The rearrangement joins TRBV15 to TRBJ2-4; 11 bases line up with TRBD2. The V segment lost 2 bases and the J segment 7 bases; nucleotides outside the gene matches: 7. This CDR3 comprises 16 residues. CDR1 is LNHNV, CDR2 YYDKDF, per germline (reference sequence). The CDR3 spells CATSRIAGTSGNIQYF. In nucleotides, the CDR3 is TGTGCCACCAGCAGAATAGCCGGGACTAGCGGTAACATTCAGTACTTC.